These 3 T cell receptor beta chains were all obtained from the same sample, sequenced in a study of T cells in Graves' hyperthyroidism and ophthalmopathy (dated by TCRdb to between 2018 and 2020). The method was multiplex PCR. The sample was run on an Illumina HiSeq 2000. The TCR beta CDR3 regions were amplified from the RNA transcripts. The first round of RT-PCR for the TCR CDR3 was performed with the HTBI primer set and the Qiagen OneStep RT-PCR kit. TCRdb reran the public reads through fastp at Q25 and MiXCR, keeping productive beta chains. Identical CDR3 proteins give one entry, which carries the most common genes and DNA. This sample comprises about 570,000 distinct CDR3 sequences, 35% to 55% of them detected only once. Roughly 19% of the sample rests with the top ten. The sequencing sample was made of peripheral blood or thyroid tissue (not recorded which). All receptors derive from an adult woman with Graves' disease, either hyperthyroidism or ophthalmopathy (not recorded which).

In this sample, this clonotype turned up many times. The chain joins TRBV24-1 to TRBJ2-2, with D possibly matching TRBD2 (5 bases). With 7 bases removed from V and 2 bases from J, the gap between germline ends came to 16 bases. The CDR3 totals 16 residues. Germline lookup yields CDR1 KGHDR and CDR2 SFDVKD. This CDR3 reads CATRAALGPNTGELFF. The CDR3 DNA follows: TGTGCCACCAGAGCGGCATTAGGCCCTAACACCGGGGAGCTGTTTTTT.

V is TRBV5-1 and J is TRBJ1-1; TRBD1 matches 8 bases. V shed 4 bases and J 11 bases; nucleotides not matched to a gene: 13. The CDR3 totals 14 residues. Germline loops: CDR1 SGHRS, CDR2 YFSETQ. This chain's CDR3 is CASSLSGQGAAAFF. CDR3 sequence (DNA): TGCGCCAGCAGCCTCAGCGGACAGGGAGCGGCTGCTTTCTTT.

At least ten counts were recorded for this clonotype. The V gene is TRBV5-1, the J gene TRBJ2-2; D is perhaps TRBD2 (5 bases). CDR1 is SGHRS, CDR2 YFSETQ, per germline. Trimming left V 0 bases short and J 5 bases short, with 8 bases between. This CDR3 has 14 residues. The CDR3 loop is CASSLGSGTGELFF. CDR3 nucleotide sequence: TGCGCCAGCAGCTTGGGATCGGGGACCGGGGAGCTGTTTTTT.